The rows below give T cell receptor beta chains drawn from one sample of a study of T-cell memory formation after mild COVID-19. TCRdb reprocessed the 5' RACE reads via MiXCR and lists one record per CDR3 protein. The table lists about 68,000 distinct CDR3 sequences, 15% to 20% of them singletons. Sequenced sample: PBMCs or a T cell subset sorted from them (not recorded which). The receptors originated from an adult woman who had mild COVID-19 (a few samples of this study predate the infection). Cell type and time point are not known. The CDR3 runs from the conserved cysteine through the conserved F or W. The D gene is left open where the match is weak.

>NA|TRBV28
CASSLRGFEADTQYF
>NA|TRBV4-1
CASSRGGTDTQYF
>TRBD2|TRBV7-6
CASSRSGGASYNEQFF
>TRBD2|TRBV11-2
CASSPGLAGAHFNEQFF
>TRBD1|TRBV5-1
CASSQDRVGANVLTF
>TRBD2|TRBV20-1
CSAREASGGAHYEQYF
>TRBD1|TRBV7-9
CASSPADRAPYEQYF
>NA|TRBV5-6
CASSLVHTFANTGELFF
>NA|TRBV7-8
CASSLLSWGELFF
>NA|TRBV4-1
CASSQVTGGPNEQFF
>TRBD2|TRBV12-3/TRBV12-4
CASSSHFLAGGSSYNEQFF
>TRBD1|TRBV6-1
CASSEGTGVVEQYF
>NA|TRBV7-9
CASSPPGGTAFF
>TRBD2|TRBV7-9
CASSRLPPGLAGDTQYF
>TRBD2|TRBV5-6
CASSLDLAGEETQYF
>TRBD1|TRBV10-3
CAISESGTGVYEQYF
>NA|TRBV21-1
CASSKAPYRSCAFLAGECNEQFF
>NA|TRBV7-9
CASSPQGPFEAFF
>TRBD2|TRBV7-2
CASSLEHPWTSGGGFLDEQFF
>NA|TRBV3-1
CASSQEIGLSYEQYF
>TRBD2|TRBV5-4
CASSWTSGGGRDEQYF
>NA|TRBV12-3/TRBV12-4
CASSLPGSLENIQYF
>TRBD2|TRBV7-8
CASSMGLANYNEQFF
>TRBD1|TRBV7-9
CASSLDGSGGEAQYF
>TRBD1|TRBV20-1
CSARDTDRVFGYTF
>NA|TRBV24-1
CATSDLQSGRGADTQYF
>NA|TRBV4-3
CASSWAGGHYEQYF
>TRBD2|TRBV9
CASSVDPTGLAGGPETQYF
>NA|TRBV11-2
CASSLGTGRGTQYF
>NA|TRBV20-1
CSATPGRATEAFF
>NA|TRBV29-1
CSVDGGGFVDGYTF
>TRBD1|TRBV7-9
CASSNRQGYQPQHF
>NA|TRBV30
CACGLGTYEQYF
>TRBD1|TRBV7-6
CASQGAPNPQETQYF
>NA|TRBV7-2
CASSSALAPYEQYF
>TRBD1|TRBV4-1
CASSQAWDRGDGYTF
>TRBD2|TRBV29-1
CSVAGLATSTDTQYF